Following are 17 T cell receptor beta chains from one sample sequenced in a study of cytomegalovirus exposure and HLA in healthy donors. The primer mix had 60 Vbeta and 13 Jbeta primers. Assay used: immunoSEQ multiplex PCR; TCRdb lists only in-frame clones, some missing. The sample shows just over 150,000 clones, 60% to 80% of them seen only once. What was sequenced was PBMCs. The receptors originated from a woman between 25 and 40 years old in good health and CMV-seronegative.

The CDR3 nucleotides read TGTGCCAGCAGTGCAGGGGGCACAGCCTATAATTCACCCCTCCACTTT. Protein: CASSAGGTAYNSPLHF. This chain joins TRBV6-4 and TRBJ1-6, with 8 bases lining up with TRBD1. Germline V gene lookup returns CDR1 MRHNA and CDR2 SNTAGT. Trimming at V came to 4 bases and at J to 2 bases, leaving 4 bases not matched to a gene. The CDR3 is made up of 16 amino acids.

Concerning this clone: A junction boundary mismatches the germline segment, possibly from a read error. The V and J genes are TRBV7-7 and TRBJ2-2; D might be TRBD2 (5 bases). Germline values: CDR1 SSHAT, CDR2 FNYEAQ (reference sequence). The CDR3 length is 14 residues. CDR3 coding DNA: TGTGCTAGCAGCTTATACGAGGGCACCGGGGAGCTGTTTTTT. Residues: CASSLYEGTGELFF.

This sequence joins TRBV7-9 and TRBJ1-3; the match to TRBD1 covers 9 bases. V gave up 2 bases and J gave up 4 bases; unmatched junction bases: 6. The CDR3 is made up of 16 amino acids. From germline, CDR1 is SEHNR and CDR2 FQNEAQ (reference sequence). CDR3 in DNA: TGTGCCAGCAGCTTAAGTAACAGGGGGCCCGGAAACACCATATATTTT. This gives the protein CASSLSNRGPGNTIYF.

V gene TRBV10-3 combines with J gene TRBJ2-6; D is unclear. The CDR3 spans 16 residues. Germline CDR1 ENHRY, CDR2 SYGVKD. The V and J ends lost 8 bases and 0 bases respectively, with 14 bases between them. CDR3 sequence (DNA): TGTGCCATCCCTGCCACCCCGAGCTCTGGGGCCAACGTCCTGACTTTC. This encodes CAIPATPSSGANVLTF.

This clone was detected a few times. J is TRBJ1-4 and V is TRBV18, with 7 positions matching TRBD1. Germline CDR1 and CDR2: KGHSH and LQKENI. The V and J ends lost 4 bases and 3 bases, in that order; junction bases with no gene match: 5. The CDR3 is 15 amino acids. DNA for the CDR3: TGTGCCAGCTCACTGGGACAGACGCCTAATGAAAAACTGTTTTTT. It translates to CASSLGQTPNEKLFF.

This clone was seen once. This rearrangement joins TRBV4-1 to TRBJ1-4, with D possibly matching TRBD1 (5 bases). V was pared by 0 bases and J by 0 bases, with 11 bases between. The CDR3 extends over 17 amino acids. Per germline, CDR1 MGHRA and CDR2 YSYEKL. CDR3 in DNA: TGCGCCAGCAGCCAAGATCGACAGTATGCAACTAATGAAAAACTGTTTTTT. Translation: CASSQDRQYATNEKLFF.

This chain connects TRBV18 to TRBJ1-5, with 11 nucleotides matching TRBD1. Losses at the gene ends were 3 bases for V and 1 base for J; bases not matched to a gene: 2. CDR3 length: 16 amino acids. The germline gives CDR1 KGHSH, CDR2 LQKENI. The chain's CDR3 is CASSPRDRGSNQPQHF. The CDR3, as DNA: TGTGCCAGCTCACCTCGGGACAGGGGGAGCAATCAGCCCCAGCATTTT.

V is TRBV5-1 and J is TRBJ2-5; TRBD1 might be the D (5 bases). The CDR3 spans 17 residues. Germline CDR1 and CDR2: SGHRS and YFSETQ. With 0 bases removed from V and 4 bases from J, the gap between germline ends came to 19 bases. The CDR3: CASSLGLVQGTGETQYF. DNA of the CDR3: TGCGCCAGCAGCTTGGGTCTGGTTCAGGGTACAGGAGAGACCCAGTACTTC.

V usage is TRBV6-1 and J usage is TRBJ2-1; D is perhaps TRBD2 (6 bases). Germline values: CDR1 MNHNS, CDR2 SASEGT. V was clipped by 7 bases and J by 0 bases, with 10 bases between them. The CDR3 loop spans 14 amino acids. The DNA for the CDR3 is TGTGCCAGCACGCGGGGCAGCTCCTACAATGAGCAGTTCTTC. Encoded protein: CASTRGSSYNEQFF.

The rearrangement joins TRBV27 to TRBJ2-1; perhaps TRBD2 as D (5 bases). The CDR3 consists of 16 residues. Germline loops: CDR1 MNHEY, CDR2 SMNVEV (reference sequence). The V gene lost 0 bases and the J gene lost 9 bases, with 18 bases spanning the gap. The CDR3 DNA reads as TGTGCCAGCAGTTTATCCCTACCTACTAGTACGCGTGAGCAGTTCTTC. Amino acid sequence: CASSLSLPTSTREQFF.

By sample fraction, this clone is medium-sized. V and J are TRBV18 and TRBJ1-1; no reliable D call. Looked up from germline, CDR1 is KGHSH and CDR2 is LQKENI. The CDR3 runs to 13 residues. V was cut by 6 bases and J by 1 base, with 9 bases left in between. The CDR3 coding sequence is TGTGCCAGCTCGGATCAGGCGAACACTGAAGCTTTCTTT. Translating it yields CASSDQANTEAFF.

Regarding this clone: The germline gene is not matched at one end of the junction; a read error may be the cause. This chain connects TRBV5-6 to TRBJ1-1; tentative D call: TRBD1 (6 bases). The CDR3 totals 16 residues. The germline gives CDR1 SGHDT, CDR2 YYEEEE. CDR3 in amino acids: CAGSSWTDLSDTEAFF. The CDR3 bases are TGTGCCGGCAGCTCCTGGACAGATCTTTCTGACACTGAAGCTTTCTTT.

The CDR3 DNA sequence: TGTGCCAGCAGTTCTTGGACAGGGAAGTCACCCCTCCACTTT. Encoded protein: CASSSWTGKSPLHF. V usage is TRBV6-5 and J usage is TRBJ1-6, with 8 nucleotides matching TRBD1. J gave up 10 bases and V 4 bases, and 6 bases lay outside the gene matches. This CDR3 comprises 14 residues. Looked up from germline, CDR1 is MNHEY and CDR2 is SVGAGI.

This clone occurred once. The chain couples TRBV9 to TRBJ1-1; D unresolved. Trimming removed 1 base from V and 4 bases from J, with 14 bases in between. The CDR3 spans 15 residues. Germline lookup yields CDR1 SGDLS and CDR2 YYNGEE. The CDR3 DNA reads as TGTGCCAGCAGCGTATCTCTAGAGGGAACCACTGAAGCTTTCTTT. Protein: CASSVSLEGTTEAFF.

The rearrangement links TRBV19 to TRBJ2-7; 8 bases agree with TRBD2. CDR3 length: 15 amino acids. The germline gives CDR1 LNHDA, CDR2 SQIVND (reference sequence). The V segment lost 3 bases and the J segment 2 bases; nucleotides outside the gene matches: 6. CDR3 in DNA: TGTGCCAGTAGTATCGGGGGGGGAACAGCCTACGAGCAGTACTTC. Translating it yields CASSIGGGTAYEQYF.

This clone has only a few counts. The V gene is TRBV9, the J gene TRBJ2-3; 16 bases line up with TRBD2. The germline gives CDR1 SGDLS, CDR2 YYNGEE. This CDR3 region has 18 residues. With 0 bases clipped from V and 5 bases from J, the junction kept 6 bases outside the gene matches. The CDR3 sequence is CASSVEGLAGGQVDTQYF. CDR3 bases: TGTGCCAGCAGCGTAGAGGGACTAGCGGGGGGGCAGGTAGATACGCAGTATTTT.

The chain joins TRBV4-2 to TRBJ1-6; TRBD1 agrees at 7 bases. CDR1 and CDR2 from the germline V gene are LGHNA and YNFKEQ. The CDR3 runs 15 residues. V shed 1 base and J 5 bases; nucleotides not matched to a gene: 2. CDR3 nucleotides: TGTGCCAGCAGCCAAGCAGGGACAGATAATTCACCCCTCCACTTT. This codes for CASSQAGTDNSPLHF.